This T cell receptor (beta chain) derives from a study of vaccination and CD4 T cells after COVID-19. Study context: The study collected post-vaccine samples a median about 71 days after dose two, with a range of 14 to 241.

Once obtained from cultured CD4+ T cells, the DNA was sequenced using the Oncomine TCR Beta short-read assay. TCRdb passed the PCR reads through MiXCR, listing each CDR3 protein once. Of about 20,000 distinct CDR3 sequences listed, 32% are singletons. Documented treatment: roughly 11-day PBMC culture with coronavirus spike peptide pools or control peptides (ViraFEST assay). V gave up 3 bases and J gave up 0 bases, with 11 bases separating them. The CDR3 is 14 residues long. Germline V lookup: CDR1 GTSNPN, CDR2 SVGIG (reference sequence). Turning to this clonotype: What it binds is not known.

Sequenced: cultured CD4+ T cells from blood. J is TRBJ1-1 and V is TRBV30; D remains ambiguous. This sequence was found in a human donor with COVID-19. CDR3 residues: CAWRTRLMNTEAFF. In nucleotides, the CDR3 is TGTGCCTGGAGGACCAGGCTCATGAACACTGAAGCTTTCTTT.